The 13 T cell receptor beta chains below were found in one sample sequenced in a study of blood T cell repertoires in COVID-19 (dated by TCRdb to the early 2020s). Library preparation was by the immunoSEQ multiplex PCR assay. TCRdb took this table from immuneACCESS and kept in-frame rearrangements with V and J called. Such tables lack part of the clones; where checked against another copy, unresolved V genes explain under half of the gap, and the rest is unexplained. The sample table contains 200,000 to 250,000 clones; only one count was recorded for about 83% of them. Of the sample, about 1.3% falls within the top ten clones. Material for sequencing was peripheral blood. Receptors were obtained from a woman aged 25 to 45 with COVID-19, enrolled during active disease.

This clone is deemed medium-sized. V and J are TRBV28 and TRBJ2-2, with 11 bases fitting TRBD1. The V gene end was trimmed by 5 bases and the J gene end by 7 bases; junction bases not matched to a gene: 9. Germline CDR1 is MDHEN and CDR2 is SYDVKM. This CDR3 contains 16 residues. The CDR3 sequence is CASSPPGQGVIGELFF. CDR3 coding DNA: TGTGCCAGCAGTCCTCCGGGACAGGGGGTAATCGGGGAGCTGTTTTTT. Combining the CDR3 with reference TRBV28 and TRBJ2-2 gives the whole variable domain DVKVTQSSRYLVKRTGEKVFLECVQDMDHENMFWYRQDPGLGLRLIYFSYDVKMKEKGDIPEGYSVSREKKERFSLILESASTNQTSMYLCASSPPGQGVIGELFFGEGSRLTVL.

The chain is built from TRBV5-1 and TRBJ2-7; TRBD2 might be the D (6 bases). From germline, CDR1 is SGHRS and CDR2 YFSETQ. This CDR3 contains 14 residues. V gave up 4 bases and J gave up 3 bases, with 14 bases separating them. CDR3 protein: CASSLTSNRYEQYF. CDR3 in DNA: TGCGCCAGCAGCCTAACTAGCAACCGCTACGAGCAGTACTTC.

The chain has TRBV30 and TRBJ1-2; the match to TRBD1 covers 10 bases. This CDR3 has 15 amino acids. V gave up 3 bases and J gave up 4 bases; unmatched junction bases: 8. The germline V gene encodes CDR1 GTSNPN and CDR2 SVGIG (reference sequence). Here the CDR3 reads CAWRPPGQGSYGYTF. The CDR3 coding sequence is TGTGCCTGGAGACCCCCGGGACAGGGGTCCTATGGCTACACCTTC.

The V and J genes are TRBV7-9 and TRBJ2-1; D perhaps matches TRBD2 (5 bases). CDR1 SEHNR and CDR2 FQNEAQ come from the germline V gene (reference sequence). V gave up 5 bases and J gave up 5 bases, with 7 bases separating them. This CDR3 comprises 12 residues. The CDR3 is CASSARDNEQFF. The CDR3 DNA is TGTGCCAGCAGCGCGAGGGACAATGAGCAGTTCTTC. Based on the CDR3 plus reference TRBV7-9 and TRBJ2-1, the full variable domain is DTGVSQNPRHKITKRGQNVTFRCDPISEHNRLYWYRQTLGQGPEFLTYFQNEAQLEKSRLLSDRFSAERPKGSFSTLEIQRTEQGDSAMYLCASSARDNEQFFGPGTRLTVL.

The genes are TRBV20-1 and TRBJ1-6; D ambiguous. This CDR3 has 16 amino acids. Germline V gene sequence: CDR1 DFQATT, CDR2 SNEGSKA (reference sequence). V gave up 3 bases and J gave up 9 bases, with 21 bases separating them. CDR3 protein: CSASSAPRFGVSPLHF. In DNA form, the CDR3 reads TGCAGTGCTAGTAGTGCGCCCCGGTTTGGAGTTTCACCCCTCCACTTT.

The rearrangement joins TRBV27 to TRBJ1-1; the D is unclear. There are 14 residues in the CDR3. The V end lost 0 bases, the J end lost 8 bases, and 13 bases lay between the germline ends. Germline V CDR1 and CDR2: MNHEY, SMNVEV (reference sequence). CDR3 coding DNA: TGTGCCAGCAGTTTATCAGCCAATAGAGGGGAAGCTTTCTTT. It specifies CASSLSANRGEAFF.

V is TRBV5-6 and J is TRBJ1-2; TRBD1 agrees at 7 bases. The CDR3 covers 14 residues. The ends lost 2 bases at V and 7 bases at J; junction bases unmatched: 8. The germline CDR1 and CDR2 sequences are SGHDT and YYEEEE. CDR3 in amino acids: CASSFVGGAGGYTF. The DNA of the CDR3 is TGTGCCAGCAGCTTTGTAGGGGGCGCGGGTGGCTACACCTTC.

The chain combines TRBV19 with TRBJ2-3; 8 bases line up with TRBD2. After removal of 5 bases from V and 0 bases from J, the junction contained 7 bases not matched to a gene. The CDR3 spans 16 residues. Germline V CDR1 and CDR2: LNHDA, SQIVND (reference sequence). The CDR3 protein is CASSLLTSASTDTQYF. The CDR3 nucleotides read TGTGCCAGTAGTCTCCTGACTAGCGCTAGCACAGATACGCAGTATTTT. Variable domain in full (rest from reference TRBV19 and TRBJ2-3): DGGITQSPKYLFRKEGQNVTLSCEQNLNHDAMYWYRQDPGQGLRLIYYSQIVNDFQKGDIAEGYSVSREKKESFPLTVTSAQKNPTAFYLCASSLLTSASTDTQYFGPGTRLTVL.

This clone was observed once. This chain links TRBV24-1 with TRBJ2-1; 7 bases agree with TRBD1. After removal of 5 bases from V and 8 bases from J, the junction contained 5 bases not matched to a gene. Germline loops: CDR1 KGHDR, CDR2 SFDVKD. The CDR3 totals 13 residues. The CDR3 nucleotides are TGTGCCACCAGTGGATCCACAGGGGATGAGCAGTTCTTC. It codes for CATSGSTGDEQFF.

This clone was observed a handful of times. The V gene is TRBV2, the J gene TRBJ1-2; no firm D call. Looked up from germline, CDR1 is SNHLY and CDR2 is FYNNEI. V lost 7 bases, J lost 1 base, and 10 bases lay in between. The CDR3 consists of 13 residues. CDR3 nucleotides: TGTGCCAGCACATCACATCTTAACTATGGCTACACCTTC. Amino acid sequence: CASTSHLNYGYTF. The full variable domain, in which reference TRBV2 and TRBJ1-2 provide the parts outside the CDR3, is EPEVTQTPSHQVTQMGQEVILRCVPISNHLYFYWYRQILGQKVEFLVSFYNNEISEKSEIFDDQFSVERPDGSNFTLKIRSTKLEDSAMYFCASTSHLNYGYTFGSGTRLTVV.

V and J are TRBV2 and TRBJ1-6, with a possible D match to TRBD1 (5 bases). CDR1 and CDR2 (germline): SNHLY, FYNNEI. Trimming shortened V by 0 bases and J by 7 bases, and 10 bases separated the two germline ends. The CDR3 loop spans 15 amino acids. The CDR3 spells CASSEATRANSPLHF. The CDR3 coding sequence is TGTGCCAGCAGTGAAGCTACCAGGGCGAATTCACCCCTCCACTTT.

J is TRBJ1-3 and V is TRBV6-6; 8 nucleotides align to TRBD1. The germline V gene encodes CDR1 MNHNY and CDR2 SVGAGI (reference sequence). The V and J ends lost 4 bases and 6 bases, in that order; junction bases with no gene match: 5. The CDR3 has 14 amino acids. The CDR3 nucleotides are TGTGCCAGCAGTTTCGGACAGGGCGAAAACACCATATATTTT. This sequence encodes CASSFGQGENTIYF.

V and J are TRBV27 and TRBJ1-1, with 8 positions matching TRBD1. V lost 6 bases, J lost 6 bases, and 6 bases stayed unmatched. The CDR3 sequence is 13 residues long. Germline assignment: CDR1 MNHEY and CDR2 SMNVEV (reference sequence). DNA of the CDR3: TGTGCCAGCAGGTGGACAGGGAGGCCTGAAGCTTTCTTT. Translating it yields CASRWTGRPEAFF.